Below are 14 T cell receptor beta chains sequenced from a single sample in a study of early T cells in non-severe SARS-CoV-2 infection. TCRdb re-called the 5' RACE reads through MiXCR, storing one row per CDR3 protein. The table lists more than 85,000 distinct CDR3 sequences, around 12% of them singletons. Sequenced here: whole blood, sampled at baseline. All receptors come from an adult who was a healthcare worker with PCR-confirmed SARS-CoV-2 infection or an uninfected control (not recorded which).

This clonotype was observed at least ten times. The V and J genes are TRBV29-1 and TRBJ1-1; a possible D gene is TRBD1 (5 bases). The CDR3 is 17 residues long. V lost 4 bases to trimming and J lost 0 bases, with 21 bases between them. The germline V gene encodes CDR1 SQVTM and CDR2 ANQGSEA. Here the CDR3 DNA reads TGCAGCGTTGCACCGAGGTTCTTGGGGGGAATGAACACTGAAGCTTTCTTT. This gives the protein CSVAPRFLGGMNTEAFF.

This clonotype was detected many times. The chain links TRBV24-1 to TRBJ2-7, with D perhaps TRBD1 or TRBD2 (5 bases each). From germline, CDR1 is KGHDR and CDR2 SFDVKD. V shed 4 bases and J shed 0 bases, with 12 bases lying between them. The CDR3 has 15 residues. The CDR3 sequence is CATSDGTDSSYEQYF. Written as DNA, the CDR3 is TGTGCCACCAGTGACGGGACGGATAGCTCCTACGAGCAGTACTTC.

V gene TRBV20-1 combines with J gene TRBJ2-3; 7 bases are shared with TRBD2. The CDR3 loop spans 16 amino acids. The V segment lost 1 base and the J segment 3 bases; nucleotides outside the gene matches: 10. Per the germline V gene, CDR1 is DFQATT and CDR2 is SNEGSKA (reference sequence). The CDR3 is CSARGGAGEGTDTQYF. In DNA, the CDR3 is TGCAGTGCTAGAGGGGGAGCCGGGGAGGGAACAGATACGCAGTATTTT.

There are a few counts of this clonotype. The V and J genes are TRBV5-1 and TRBJ2-1; TRBD1 might be the D (5 bases). Germline V gene data show CDR1 as SGHRS and CDR2 as YFSETQ. The CDR3 is 14 amino acids. V gave up 0 bases and J gave up 7 bases, with 11 bases separating them. The CDR3 sequence: CASSLGGASNEQFF. The CDR3 DNA sequence: TGCGCCAGCAGCTTGGGGGGCGCTTCGAATGAGCAGTTCTTC.

This clonotype has only a few counts. The chain couples TRBV11-1 to TRBJ2-7, with D hard to call. CDR1 SGHAT and CDR2 FQDESV come from the germline V gene (reference sequence). The CDR3 runs 13 residues. Trimming cost V 3 bases and J 1 base, with 7 bases left between them. CDR3 nucleotides: TGTGCCAGCAGCTTGAGTAAATCCTACGAGCAGTACTTC. It codes for CASSLSKSYEQYF.

This clonotype appeared many times. CDR3 nucleotides: TGTGCCAGCAGCTTATTCCCAGGGGCCTCCTATGGCTACACCTTC. Amino acids: CASSLFPGASYGYTF. The rearrangement links TRBV7-6 to TRBJ1-2; a possible D gene is TRBD1 (6 bases). Trimming took off 2 bases at V and 4 bases at J, with 14 bases between the two ends. The CDR3 covers 15 residues. Germline V CDR1 and CDR2: SGHVS, FNYEAQ.

This clonotype was detected many times. The gene calls are TRBV24-1 and TRBJ2-2; perhaps TRBD2 as D (5 bases). This CDR3 is 13 amino acids long. Deletions cut 4 bases from V and 7 bases from J, with 9 bases between. Per the germline V gene, CDR1 is KGHDR and CDR2 is SFDVKD. The CDR3 spells CATSDSLVGELFF. The DNA for the CDR3 is TGTGCCACCAGTGACTCACTAGTCGGGGAGCTGTTTTTT.

The rearrangement links TRBV5-1 to TRBJ1-6, with D perhaps TRBD1 (5 bases). CDR1 is SGHRS and CDR2 is YFSETQ in the germline V gene. The CDR3 loop spans 15 amino acids. With 5 bases removed from V and 14 bases from J, the gap between germline ends came to 23 bases. The CDR3 DNA reads TGCGCCAGCAGGAATGACCCGGATCCTAGGGGATCCCTCCACTTT. Translating gives CASRNDPDPRGSLHF.

This clonotype was observed a handful of times. The chain employs TRBV12-3 or TRBV12-4 and TRBJ1-6, with 9 bases identical to TRBD1. The CDR3 runs to 12 residues. J lost 9 bases, V lost 8 bases, and 2 bases had no gene match. The CDR3 is CASGTGFSPLHF. The CDR3 DNA is TGTGCCAGCGGGACAGGGTTTTCACCCCTCCACTTT.

This clonotype was observed at least ten times. A junction end diverges from the germline sequence, so it may reflect a read error. V gene TRBV7-7 combines with J gene TRBJ1-1; 8 bases fit TRBD1. This CDR3 comprises 15 residues. Germline V CDR1 and CDR2: SSHAT, FNYEAQ (reference sequence). This CDR3 reads CASSHTGQENTEAFF. CDR3 bases: TGTGCTAGCAGTCATACGGGACAGGAGAACACTGAAGCTTTCTTT.

This clonotype has ten or more counts. This sequence joins TRBV5-1 and TRBJ1-6, with D tentatively TRBD1 (5 bases). CDR3 size: 16 residues. V was cut by 0 bases and J by 8 bases, with 15 bases left in between. Germline V lookup: CDR1 SGHRS, CDR2 YFSETQ. The DNA of the CDR3 is TGCGCCAGCAGCTTGGGGTTTGGGCAGGGCTATTCACCCCTCCACTTT. Its translation: CASSLGFGQGYSPLHF.

This CDR3 is CASSPRNPAGGEQYF. In DNA form, the CDR3 reads TGTGCCAGCAGTCCCAGAAACCCGGCGGGTGGGGAGCAGTACTTC. V is TRBV12-3 or TRBV12-4 and J is TRBJ2-7; perhaps TRBD2 as D (5 bases). The CDR3 is 15 amino acids. V was shortened by 5 bases and J by 7 bases, with 21 bases between the two germline ends.

The sample holds a few counts of this clonotype. This rearrangement joins TRBV7-6 to TRBJ2-1; D gene ambiguous. Germline CDR1 reads SGHVS; CDR2 reads FNYEAQ. The CDR3 length is 13 residues. V lost 3 bases and J 7 bases, leaving 10 bases between the germline ends. The CDR3 DNA follows: TGTGCCAGCAGCTTGGTGTTGGAGAATGAGCAGTTCTTC. This codes for CASSLVLENEQFF.

This clonotype has only a few counts. This chain joins TRBV9 and TRBJ2-3, with D unresolved. Trimming shortened V by 4 bases and J by 0 bases, and 12 bases separated the two germline ends. Germline-derived CDR1 and CDR2 are SGDLS and YYNGEE. The CDR3 has 15 amino acids. As DNA, the CDR3 is TGTGCCAGCAGCTCAGGTCGCTGGAGCACAGATACGCAGTATTTT. This codes for CASSSGRWSTDTQYF.